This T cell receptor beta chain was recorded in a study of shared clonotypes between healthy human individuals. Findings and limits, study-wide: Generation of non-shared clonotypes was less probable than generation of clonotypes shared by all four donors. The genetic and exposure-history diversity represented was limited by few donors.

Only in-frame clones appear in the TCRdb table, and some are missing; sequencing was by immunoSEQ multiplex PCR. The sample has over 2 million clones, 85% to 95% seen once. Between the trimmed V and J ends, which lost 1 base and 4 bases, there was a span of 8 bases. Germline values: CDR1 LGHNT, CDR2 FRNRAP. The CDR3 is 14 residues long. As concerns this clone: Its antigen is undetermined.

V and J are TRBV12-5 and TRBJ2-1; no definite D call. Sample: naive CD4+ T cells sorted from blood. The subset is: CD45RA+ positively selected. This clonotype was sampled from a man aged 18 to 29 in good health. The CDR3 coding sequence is TGTGCTAGTGGTTTGGAAACAAATTACAATGAGCAGTTCTTC. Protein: CASGLETNYNEQFF. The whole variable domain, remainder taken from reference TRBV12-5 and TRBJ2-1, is DARVTQTPRHKVTEMGQEVTMRCQPILGHNTVFWYRQTMMQGLELLAYFRNRAPLDDSGMPKDRFSAEMPDATLATLKIQPSEPRDSAVYFCASGLETNYNEQFFGPGTRLTVL.